This is a list of T cell receptor beta chains from one sample in a study of T-cell memory formation after mild COVID-19. Via MiXCR, TCRdb re-called the 5' RACE reads, giving one row per CDR3 protein. This sample carries about 150,000 distinct CDR3 sequences, 15% to 20% of them seen once, and the ten largest clones take about 2%. Sequenced material: PBMCs or a T cell subset sorted from them (not recorded which). The receptors shown here come from an adult woman who had mild COVID-19 (a few samples of this study predate the infection). Cell type and time point are not known. CDR3s include the opening cysteine and the closing phenylalanine or tryptophan. D genes are given only for firm matches. Expanded clones are given a class, and other clones once, few, many or no size at all.

clone_size: NA; j_call: TRBJ2-1; d_call: NA; v_call: TRBV7-2; cdr3_nt: TGTGCCAGCAGCTTAGCGGCTAGCGAGAGGGGGCCGCAGTTCTTC; cdr3_aa: CASSLAASERGPQFF
clone_size: NA; j_call: TRBJ2-7; d_call: TRBD1; v_call: TRBV6-6; cdr3_nt: TGTGCCAGCAGGAAACTTAACAGGGGATCCTACGAGCAGTACTTC; cdr3_aa: CASRKLNRGSYEQYF
clone_size: NA; j_call: TRBJ2-3; d_call: NA; v_call: TRBV29-1; cdr3_nt: TGCAGCGTACGCTCCGGGACTTCTGGCCCCACAGATACGCAGTATTTT; cdr3_aa: CSVRSGTSGPTDTQYF
clone_size: few; j_call: TRBJ1-1; d_call: NA; v_call: TRBV6-6; cdr3_nt: TGTGCCAGCAGTTACCAGGTAGGGGGTACTGAAGCTTTCTTT; cdr3_aa: CASSYQVGGTEAFF
clone_size: NA; j_call: TRBJ2-1; d_call: NA; v_call: TRBV20-1; cdr3_nt: TGCAGCCTTGGTTTCCTGCATGAGCAGTTCTTC; cdr3_aa: CSLGFLHEQFF
clone_size: NA; j_call: TRBJ2-3; d_call: TRBD2; v_call: TRBV7-2; cdr3_nt: TGTGCCAGCAGCCGGAGCGGTTATGGGGGGGCAGATACGCAGTATTTT; cdr3_aa: CASSRSGYGGADTQYF
clone_size: many; j_call: TRBJ1-5; d_call: NA; v_call: TRBV12-5; cdr3_nt: TGTGCTCCAGCGGGGTGGACCCAGCATTTT; cdr3_aa: CAPAGWTQHF
clone_size: few; j_call: TRBJ2-7; d_call: TRBD2; v_call: TRBV3-1; cdr3_nt: TGTGCCAGCAGCAGGGGACTAGCGGGCGCCGGGGAGCAGTACTTC; cdr3_aa: CASSRGLAGAGEQYF
clone_size: few; j_call: TRBJ1-4; d_call: NA; v_call: TRBV7-9; cdr3_nt: TGTGCCAGCAGCTTAGCCGTGGGGCAGGGAGGAGAAAAACTGTTTTTT; cdr3_aa: CASSLAVGQGGEKLFF
clone_size: few; j_call: TRBJ2-3; d_call: NA; v_call: TRBV20-1; cdr3_nt: TGCAGTGCTAGAGTAGGTGGCTCTTCTAGCACAGATACGCAGTATTTT; cdr3_aa: CSARVGGSSSTDTQYF
clone_size: few; j_call: TRBJ1-2; d_call: NA; v_call: TRBV10-3; cdr3_nt: TGTGCCATCAGTGACGTCGTTGAGCCTCATGGCTACACCTTC; cdr3_aa: CAISDVVEPHGYTF
clone_size: few; j_call: TRBJ2-2; d_call: TRBD1; v_call: TRBV15; cdr3_nt: TGTGCCACCAGCAGAGGGACAGGGGACACCGGGGAGCTGTTTTTT; cdr3_aa: CATSRGTGDTGELFF
clone_size: NA; j_call: TRBJ1-5; d_call: NA; v_call: TRBV20-1; cdr3_nt: TGCAGTGCTAGCACAGGGAATCAGCCCCAGCATTTT; cdr3_aa: CSASTGNQPQHF
clone_size: NA; j_call: TRBJ1-2; d_call: TRBD1; v_call: TRBV7-2; cdr3_nt: TGTGCCAGCAGCCAAGGGACAGGGAACTATGGCTACACCTTC; cdr3_aa: CASSQGTGNYGYTF
clone_size: few; j_call: TRBJ2-7; d_call: NA; v_call: TRBV2; cdr3_nt: TGTGCCAGCAGTGAAGGGACAATGGGACTTATCCACTCCTACGAGCAGTACTTC; cdr3_aa: CASSEGTMGLIHSYEQYF
clone_size: NA; j_call: TRBJ2-1; d_call: NA; v_call: TRBV5-1; cdr3_nt: TGCGCCAGCAGCGTTATTGGGATACTTAGCTCCTACAATGAGCAGTTCTTC; cdr3_aa: CASSVIGILSSYNEQFF
clone_size: NA; j_call: TRBJ1-5; d_call: NA; v_call: TRBV27; cdr3_nt: TGTGCCAGCAGTCCTCGATTGAATCAGCCCCAGCATTTT; cdr3_aa: CASSPRLNQPQHF
clone_size: few; j_call: TRBJ2-1; d_call: NA; v_call: TRBV27; cdr3_nt: TGTGCCAGCAGTTTAAGAACCTCAAGAGAGCAGTTCTTC; cdr3_aa: CASSLRTSREQFF
clone_size: NA; j_call: TRBJ2-2; d_call: NA; v_call: TRBV7-2; cdr3_nt: TGTGCCAGCAGCTTAACCGGGACACCGAACACCGGGGAGCTGTTTTTT; cdr3_aa: CASSLTGTPNTGELFF
clone_size: few; j_call: TRBJ2-3; d_call: NA; v_call: TRBV4-2; cdr3_nt: TGTGCCAGCAGCCAAGAATCCCTCACAGATACGCAGTATTTT; cdr3_aa: CASSQESLTDTQYF
clone_size: NA; j_call: TRBJ1-4; d_call: NA; v_call: TRBV6-1; cdr3_nt: TGTGCCAGCAGTGCAACGGTTGGGACTAATGAAAAACTGTTTTTT; cdr3_aa: CASSATVGTNEKLFF
clone_size: NA; j_call: TRBJ2-7; d_call: NA; v_call: TRBV7-8; cdr3_nt: TGTGCCAGCAGCTCCCCGGTTGGCGCGGGGCTTCCCTACGAGCAGTACTTC; cdr3_aa: CASSSPVGAGLPYEQYF
clone_size: NA; j_call: TRBJ2-1; d_call: NA; v_call: TRBV9; cdr3_nt: TGTGCCAGCAGCGCGGACTCGCGGTTAGGCTACAATGAGCAGTTCTTC; cdr3_aa: CASSADSRLGYNEQFF
clone_size: few; j_call: TRBJ2-1; d_call: TRBD2; v_call: TRBV29-1; cdr3_nt: TGCAGCGTTGAAACTAGCGGGGGGGGCTTCCATGAGCAGTTCTTC; cdr3_aa: CSVETSGGGFHEQFF
clone_size: NA; j_call: TRBJ2-7; d_call: NA; v_call: TRBV5-1; cdr3_nt: TGCGCCAGCAGGAGGGACGGAGGCTACGAGCAGTACTTC; cdr3_aa: CASRRDGGYEQYF
clone_size: few; j_call: TRBJ2-1; d_call: NA; v_call: TRBV12-3/TRBV12-4; cdr3_nt: TGTGCCAGCAGTTACGGACAGTCGAGCTCCTACAATGAGCAGTTCTTC; cdr3_aa: CASSYGQSSSYNEQFF
clone_size: NA; j_call: TRBJ2-2; d_call: NA; v_call: TRBV4-2; cdr3_nt: TGTGCCAGCAGCCGCGAGGCCAACACCGGGGAGCTGTTTTTT; cdr3_aa: CASSREANTGELFF
clone_size: few; j_call: TRBJ1-1; d_call: TRBD1; v_call: TRBV3-1; cdr3_nt: TGTGCCAGCAGCCACTTTTGGCAGGGGGCGGAGGACACTGAAGCTTTCTTT; cdr3_aa: CASSHFWQGAEDTEAFF
clone_size: NA; j_call: TRBJ2-5; d_call: NA; v_call: TRBV19; cdr3_nt: TGTGCCAGTAGTAGAGGGTACGAGACCCAGTACTTC; cdr3_aa: CASSRGYETQYF
clone_size: NA; j_call: TRBJ1-5; d_call: TRBD1; v_call: TRBV20-1; cdr3_nt: TGCAGTGCTAGAGTTCAAGGACAGGGGGTAAATCAGCCCCAGCATTTT; cdr3_aa: CSARVQGQGVNQPQHF
clone_size: few; j_call: TRBJ1-2; d_call: TRBD1; v_call: TRBV27; cdr3_nt: TGTGCCAGCAGTACCCGACAGGGGGGCGTCTATGGCTACACCTTC; cdr3_aa: CASSTRQGGVYGYTF
clone_size: NA; j_call: TRBJ2-2; d_call: NA; v_call: TRBV7-2; cdr3_nt: TGTGCCAGCAGCTCGGGAGTGAACACCGGGGAGCTGTTTTTT; cdr3_aa: CASSSGVNTGELFF
clone_size: NA; j_call: TRBJ1-1; d_call: NA; v_call: TRBV29-1; cdr3_nt: TGCAGCGTTGATACGACATCAAGGCATACTGAAGCTTTCTTT; cdr3_aa: CSVDTTSRHTEAFF
clone_size: NA; j_call: TRBJ2-7; d_call: NA; v_call: TRBV12-3/TRBV12-4; cdr3_nt: TGTGCCAGCAGTTTAGGAGGCGGTACCTACGAGCAGTACTTC; cdr3_aa: CASSLGGGTYEQYF
clone_size: NA; j_call: TRBJ1-4; d_call: TRBD1; v_call: TRBV5-5; cdr3_nt: TGTGCCAGCAGCTTCCGGGACAGTGCTAATGAAAAACTGTTTTTT; cdr3_aa: CASSFRDSANEKLFF
clone_size: NA; j_call: TRBJ2-5; d_call: TRBD1; v_call: TRBV20-1; cdr3_nt: TGCAGTGCCCGGGGGACAGGGGGAGAGACCCAGTACTTC; cdr3_aa: CSARGTGGETQYF
clone_size: NA; j_call: TRBJ2-7; d_call: NA; v_call: TRBV5-1; cdr3_nt: TGCGCCAGCAGCTTGGTTGGGCGGAACTACGAGCAGTACTTC; cdr3_aa: CASSLVGRNYEQYF
clone_size: many; j_call: TRBJ2-3; d_call: TRBD2; v_call: TRBV12-3/TRBV12-4; cdr3_nt: TGTGCCAGCAGTTCGGGACTAGCGTCTAGCACAGATACGCAGTATTTT; cdr3_aa: CASSSGLASSTDTQYF
clone_size: few; j_call: TRBJ1-2; d_call: NA; v_call: TRBV11-2; cdr3_nt: TGTGCCACCGCCACGGCCGGACCATATGGCTACACCTTC; cdr3_aa: CATATAGPYGYTF
clone_size: few; j_call: TRBJ2-2; d_call: NA; v_call: TRBV18; cdr3_nt: TGTGCCAGCTCACCGCGGGACTTGACGGCCGGGGAGCTGTTTTTT; cdr3_aa: CASSPRDLTAGELFF
clone_size: many; j_call: TRBJ2-3; d_call: NA; v_call: TRBV6-5; cdr3_nt: TGTGCCAGCAGTTCACCCGGGACGGCTAGCACAGATACGCAGTATTTT; cdr3_aa: CASSSPGTASTDTQYF
clone_size: once; j_call: TRBJ2-2; d_call: TRBD2; v_call: TRBV7-9; cdr3_nt: TGTGCCAGCAGCTTAGCGGGAGGGCCTTTCCTGAACACCGGGGAGCTGTTTTTT; cdr3_aa: CASSLAGGPFLNTGELFF
clone_size: NA; j_call: TRBJ1-6; d_call: NA; v_call: TRBV6-2/TRBV6-3; cdr3_nt: TGTGCCAGCAGGACCCAGGGTAGTAATTCACCCCTCCACTTT; cdr3_aa: CASRTQGSNSPLHF
clone_size: few; j_call: TRBJ1-1; d_call: TRBD1; v_call: TRBV12-3/TRBV12-4; cdr3_nt: TGTGCCAGCAGCCGCGCCGACAGGGAGAACACTGAAGCTTTCTTT; cdr3_aa: CASSRADRENTEAFF
clone_size: NA; j_call: TRBJ2-7; d_call: TRBD1; v_call: TRBV25-1; cdr3_nt: TGTGCCAGCAATCCTACCGGGACAGCTTACGAGCAGTACTTC; cdr3_aa: CASNPTGTAYEQYF
clone_size: few; j_call: TRBJ2-5; d_call: TRBD2; v_call: TRBV12-3/TRBV12-4; cdr3_nt: TGTGCCAGCAGTGGTGGTAGCGGGGTCGTTGTGACCCAGTACTTC; cdr3_aa: CASSGGSGVVVTQYF
clone_size: NA; j_call: TRBJ2-7; d_call: NA; v_call: TRBV7-6; cdr3_nt: TGTGCCAGCAGCCCAGCGGCTGACTACGAGCAGTACTTC; cdr3_aa: CASSPAADYEQYF
clone_size: NA; j_call: TRBJ1-2; d_call: NA; v_call: TRBV3-1; cdr3_nt: TGTGCCAGCAGCCAAGTGTCGGGTGCTAACTATGGCTACACCTTC; cdr3_aa: CASSQVSGANYGYTF
clone_size: few; j_call: TRBJ2-3; d_call: NA; v_call: TRBV30; cdr3_nt: TGTGCCTGGAGTCGGGGGCTCGGCACAGATACGCAGTATTTT; cdr3_aa: CAWSRGLGTDTQYF
clone_size: NA; j_call: TRBJ2-6; d_call: NA; v_call: TRBV18; cdr3_nt: TGTGCCAGCTCACCACCCGGAAGCTCTGGGGCCAACGTCCTGACTTTC; cdr3_aa: CASSPPGSSGANVLTF
clone_size: few; j_call: TRBJ2-2; d_call: TRBD1; v_call: TRBV12-3/TRBV12-4; cdr3_nt: TGTGCCAGCAGTTTCGTGACAGGGGCCGGGGAGCTGTTTTTT; cdr3_aa: CASSFVTGAGELFF
clone_size: medium-sized; j_call: TRBJ2-7; d_call: NA; v_call: TRBV5-1; cdr3_nt: TGCGCCAGCAGCTTGGTGCCAGGGGTCTCCTACGAGCAGTACTTC; cdr3_aa: CASSLVPGVSYEQYF
clone_size: few; j_call: TRBJ2-5; d_call: NA; v_call: TRBV20-1; cdr3_nt: TGCAGTGCTAGAGATACGGCAACCCAAGAGACCCAGTACTTC; cdr3_aa: CSARDTATQETQYF
clone_size: few; j_call: TRBJ2-1; d_call: NA; v_call: TRBV7-6; cdr3_nt: TGTGCCAGCCAGCCTGGGGGGGCTCTGTCCTACAATGAGCAGTTCTTC; cdr3_aa: CASQPGGALSYNEQFF